Shown below are 20 T cell receptor beta chains from a single sample sequenced in a study of PD-1 blockade in classical Hodgkin lymphoma. Every patient was affected by relapse after autologous stem cell transplantation, while exposure to brentuximab vedotin was not uniform. Profiling relied on immunoSEQ multiplex PCR, and the TCRdb table lists in-frame clones only, not all of them. The sample holds around 35,000 clones; about 91% are singletons and the top ten take 6.5% to 9.5%. This specimen consisted of peripheral blood mononuclear cells (PBMCs), obtained before the second cycle of nivolumab. These receptors all come from a human donor with classical Hodgkin lymphoma.

This clone was observed a single time. The chain combines TRBV5-4 with TRBJ2-5, with TRBD2 matching over 8 bases. Trimming removed 4 bases from V and 4 bases from J; junction bases left unmatched: 6. The germline gives CDR1 SGHNT, CDR2 YYREEE (reference sequence). The CDR3 length is 14 residues. The CDR3 DNA sequence: TGTGCCAGCAGCATAGCGGGGCATAGAGAGACCCAGTACTTC. Translated, it gives CASSIAGHRETQYF.

This sequence joins TRBV9 and TRBJ2-3; tentatively, D is TRBD1 (5 bases). V was cut by 3 bases and J by 7 bases, with 12 bases left in between. The CDR3 has 13 residues. Per the germline V gene, CDR1 is SGDLS and CDR2 is YYNGEE. CDR3 residues: CASSGGQGYTQYF. In DNA form, the CDR3 reads TGTGCCAGCAGCGGAGGTCAGGGATATACGCAGTATTTT.

J is TRBJ2-1 and V is TRBV28, with 11 bases matching TRBD2. Germline V gene sequence: CDR1 MDHEN, CDR2 SYDVKM. J was trimmed by 0 bases and V by 6 bases; bases with no gene match: 7. The CDR3 extends over 17 amino acids. The CDR3 spells CASRLGLAGGSYNEQFF. The CDR3, as DNA: TGTGCCAGCAGACTCGGACTAGCGGGCGGCTCCTACAATGAGCAGTTCTTC.

The chain is built from TRBV5-1 and TRBJ2-5, with D possibly TRBD1 on 6 matching bases. The CDR3 is 15 residues long. The V and J ends lost 3 bases and 2 bases respectively, with 14 bases between them. CDR1 is SGHRS and CDR2 is YFSETQ in the germline V gene. The CDR3 coding sequence is TGCGCCAGCAGCTCATTAACCGGGACACAAGAGACCCAGTACTTC. This translates into CASSSLTGTQETQYF.

This clone was seen a few times. The chain is built from TRBV19 and TRBJ1-1; a possible D gene is TRBD1 (5 bases). Trimming cost V 5 bases and J 2 bases, with 12 bases left between them. The CDR3 covers 14 residues. Germline-derived CDR1 and CDR2 are LNHDA and SQIVND (reference sequence). The CDR3 DNA follows: TGTGCCAGTAGTTCCCATACAGGTAACACTGAAGCTTTCTTT. Protein sequence: CASSSHTGNTEAFF. The full variable domain, with the rest looked up from reference TRBV19 and TRBJ1-1, is DGGITQSPKYLFRKEGQNVTLSCEQNLNHDAMYWYRQDPGQGLRLIYYSQIVNDFQKGDIAEGYSVSREKKESFPLTVTSAQKNPTAFYLCASSSHTGNTEAFFGQGTRLTVV.

This clone has a handful of counts. This sequence joins TRBV9 and TRBJ1-3; D is undetermined. Trimming stripped 0 bases from V and 3 bases from J, with 4 bases between. The CDR3 is made up of 13 amino acids. CDR1 is SGDLS, CDR2 YYNGEE, per germline. The DNA of the CDR3 is TGTGCCAGCAGCGTAGCTATTGGAAACACCATATATTTT. Translation: CASSVAIGNTIYF.

V usage is TRBV6-6 and J usage is TRBJ2-4; D may be TRBD1 (5 bases). Germline values: CDR1 MNHNY, CDR2 SVGAGI (reference sequence). V was pared by 2 bases and J by 5 bases, with 13 bases between. This CDR3 is built from 15 residues. CDR3 coding DNA: TGTGCCAGCAGTTACGTAGGGGTAACTCAAAACATTCAGTACTTC. Residues: CASSYVGVTQNIQYF.

This chain links TRBV5-6 with TRBJ1-1, with a possible D match to TRBD1 (5 bases). This CDR3 comprises 16 residues. Germline values: CDR1 SGHDT, CDR2 YYEEEE. The germline V and J ends were trimmed by 0 bases and 3 bases, with 15 bases remaining between them. The CDR3 region has the DNA TGTGCCAGCAGCTTGGGGGGGTTTCCTGGGGACACTGAAGCTTTCTTT. Translated, it gives CASSLGGFPGDTEAFF.

This rearrangement joins TRBV9 to TRBJ2-2, with 7 bases aligning to TRBD1. Germline CDR1 is SGDLS and CDR2 is YYNGEE. This CDR3 has 18 amino acids. V trimming: 3 bases; J trimming: 6 bases; junction bases outside the gene matches: 17. The CDR3 bases are TGTGCCAGCAGCGAATGGGACAGACCGGATCATACGTCCGGGGAGCTGTTTTTT. Translated: CASSEWDRPDHTSGELFF.

The chain links TRBV30 to TRBJ2-7; D not resolved. The CDR3 extends over 12 amino acids. The germline gives CDR1 GTSNPN, CDR2 SVGIG (reference sequence). The V end was cut by 1 base, the J end by 0 bases, with 4 bases between. The CDR3 nucleotides read TGTGCCTGGAGTGGCGGCTCCTACGAGCAGTACTTC. Translating it yields CAWSGGSYEQYF.

V gene TRBV6-5 combines with J gene TRBJ2-3; D gene unclear. Germline assignment: CDR1 MNHEY and CDR2 SVGAGI. V lost 2 bases, J lost 6 bases, and 15 bases lay in between. The CDR3 length is 15 residues. The CDR3 is CASSYATQTWDTQYF. CDR3 sequence (DNA): TGTGCCAGCAGTTACGCGACTCAAACCTGGGATACGCAGTATTTT.

The gene calls are TRBV28 and TRBJ1-2; D is ambiguous. Trimming cost V 2 bases and J 2 bases, with 6 bases left between them. The CDR3 runs 13 residues. Germline V lookup: CDR1 MDHEN, CDR2 SYDVKM. The CDR3 loop reads CASSLSRNYGYTF. CDR3 coding DNA: TGTGCCAGCAGTTTAAGCCGCAACTATGGCTACACCTTC.

This clone was recorded a few times. V gene TRBV4-1 combines with J gene TRBJ1-4, with D possibly TRBD1 on 5 matching bases. V was trimmed by 4 bases and J by 7 bases, leaving 13 bases between them. The CDR3 runs to 14 residues. Germline V gene lookup returns CDR1 MGHRA and CDR2 YSYEKL. The CDR3 DNA is TGCGCCAGCAGCCCTCCAGGGCTCGGTGAAAAACTGTTTTTT. It translates to CASSPPGLGEKLFF.

The chain carries TRBV18 and TRBJ1-1, with D maybe TRBD1 (5 bases). Trimming shortened V by 2 bases and J by 5 bases, and 9 bases separated the two germline ends. The CDR3 runs 13 residues. In germline, CDR1 is KGHSH, CDR2 LQKENI. CDR3 sequence: CASSPLGGTEAFF. CDR3 coding DNA: TGTGCCAGCTCACCATTGGGGGGGACTGAAGCTTTCTTT.

The chain carries TRBV11-2 and TRBJ1-1; D is uncertain. Trimming took off 5 bases at V and 4 bases at J, with 17 bases between the two ends. Germline values: CDR1 SGHAT, CDR2 FQNNGV. The CDR3 contains 15 residues. Here the CDR3 DNA reads TGTGCCAGCAGCCTAGGTAATCAGCGGGGCACTGAAGCTTTCTTT. This translates into CASSLGNQRGTEAFF.

The chain has TRBV7-9 and TRBJ2-7; 9 bases are shared with TRBD2. Trimming took 3 bases from V and 0 from J; bases not matched to a gene: 6. The germline V gene encodes CDR1 SEHNR and CDR2 FQNEAQ (reference sequence). The CDR3 has 16 amino acids. The CDR3 DNA reads TGTGCCAGCAGCTTGTCCTGGACTAGCGACTCCTACGAGCAGTACTTC. It is translated as CASSLSWTSDSYEQYF.

This clone was detected once. This chain uses TRBV10-1 with TRBJ2-5; the D gene is possibly TRBD1 (5 bases). CDR3 length: 15 amino acids. V was trimmed by 0 bases and J by 5 bases, leaving 13 bases between them. The germline V gene has CDR1 WNHNN and CDR2 SYGVQD (reference sequence). This CDR3 is CASSESSRVWETQYF. For the CDR3, the DNA is TGCGCCAGCAGTGAGTCGAGCAGGGTTTGGGAGACCCAGTACTTC.

The genes are TRBV19 and TRBJ2-1, with D maybe TRBD1 (6 bases). The CDR3 spans 17 residues. Per the germline V gene, CDR1 is LNHDA and CDR2 is SQIVND (reference sequence). The germline V and J ends were trimmed by 7 bases and 0 bases, with 19 bases remaining between them. The CDR3 here is CASTTAVRGNSYNEQFF. CDR3 sequence (DNA): TGTGCCAGTACCACCGCAGTGAGGGGGAACTCCTACAATGAGCAGTTCTTC.

The chain links TRBV6-5 to TRBJ2-1; tentatively, D is TRBD2 (5 bases). The CDR3 length is 16 residues. Looked up from germline, CDR1 is MNHEY and CDR2 is SVGAGI. Trimming took off 2 bases at V and 6 bases at J, with 17 bases between the two ends. The CDR3 DNA reads as TGTGCCAGCAGTTACCGCCTTACTAGTCCCCCCAATGAGCAGTTCTTC. It is translated as CASSYRLTSPPNEQFF.

The genes are TRBV2 and TRBJ1-5, with a tentative D call TRBD1 (5 bases). V lost 5 bases to trimming and J lost 4 bases, with 12 bases between them. The CDR3 loop spans 14 amino acids. The V gene's germline CDR1 is SNHLY and CDR2 FYNNEI. The CDR3 spells CASSPGRGNQPQHF. CDR3 in DNA: TGTGCCAGCAGTCCAGGACGGGGGAATCAGCCCCAGCATTTT.